The 24 T cell receptor beta chains in this list originate from one sample, sequenced in a study of shared clonotypes between healthy human individuals. TCRdb's copy holds only in-frame clones and misses some; the assay was immunoSEQ multiplex PCR. The table records 650,000 to 700,000 clones, roughly 87% of them present only once. The sequencing sample was made of memory CD8+ T cells from PBMCs. The subset: CD45RO+ cells pooled with CCR7-negative TemRA cells. These receptors were obtained from a man aged 18 to 29 in good health. Some clones in this sample may be carry-over from other donors' samples.

This clone was seen more than once but under ten times. This chain links TRBV6-5 with TRBJ2-7; 7 positions agree with TRBD1. Trimming cost V 0 bases and J 4 bases; bases outside gene matches: 6. There are 15 residues in the CDR3. From germline, CDR1 is MNHEY and CDR2 SVGAGI. The chain's CDR3 is CASSYSGTVEYEQYF. The CDR3 nucleotides read TGTGCCAGCAGTTACTCCGGGACAGTAGAATACGAGCAGTACTTC.

The V call is TRBV27, the J call TRBJ2-7; 8 nucleotides align to TRBD1. This CDR3 is built from 15 residues. The V gene end was trimmed by 5 bases and the J gene end by 2 bases; junction bases not matched to a gene: 8. CDR1 is MNHEY and CDR2 is SMNVEV in the germline V gene (reference sequence). CDR3: CASSPTQGAAYEQYF. CDR3 in DNA: TGTGCCAGCAGTCCGACCCAGGGGGCGGCCTACGAGCAGTACTTC.

Comment on this clone: Other nucleotide sequences in the sample specify the same CDR3. This rearrangement joins TRBV9 to TRBJ1-1; no definite D call. The length of the CDR3 is 13 residues. Trimming removed 2 bases at V and 2 bases at J, with 7 bases between. Germline V gene sequence: CDR1 SGDLS, CDR2 YYNGEE. The CDR3 protein is CASSVEANTEAFF. The CDR3 bases are TGTGCCAGCAGCGTGGAAGCAAACACTGAAGCTTTCTTT.

The chain uses TRBV13 and TRBJ1-1; D remains ambiguous. Trimming left V 9 bases short and J 6 bases short, with 17 bases between. This CDR3 is 13 amino acids long. Germline CDR1 and CDR2: PRHDT and FYEKMQ (reference sequence). The CDR3 region is CASSSKDRAEAFF. CDR3 DNA: TGTGCCAGTTCTAGTAAGGACCGTGCTGAAGCTTTCTTT.

V usage is TRBV27 and J usage is TRBJ1-2; 11 bases map to TRBD1. The J segment lost 7 bases and the V segment lost 6 bases, leaving 10 bases of the junction unmatched. The germline gives CDR1 MNHEY, CDR2 SMNVEV (reference sequence). The CDR3 runs to 15 residues. The CDR3 bases are TGTGCCAGCAGCCGCTGGACAGGGACAGGGGGTGGCTACACCTTC. Amino acids: CASSRWTGTGGGYTF.

Concerning this clone: The sample carries other DNA sequences with the same CDR3. This rearrangement joins TRBV6-5 to TRBJ2-7, with 7 bases fitting TRBD2. V lost 3 bases and J lost 2; bases outside the gene matches: 10. Germline CDR1 MNHEY, CDR2 SVGAGI. The CDR3 length is 16 residues. The CDR3 coding sequence is TGTGCCAGCAGTTATTCGTCAGGGAGGGTCACCTACGAGCAGTACTTC. It codes for CASSYSSGRVTYEQYF.

The V gene is TRBV2, the J gene TRBJ2-1, with 11 bases identical to TRBD2. Per germline, CDR1 SNHLY and CDR2 FYNNEI. This CDR3 comprises 16 residues. The V and J ends lost 3 bases and 5 bases, in that order; junction bases with no gene match: 6. The CDR3 sequence is CASSDVSGLADNEQFF. The CDR3 nucleotides are TGTGCCAGCAGTGATGTTTCGGGACTAGCGGACAATGAGCAGTTCTTC.

The chain uses TRBV28 and TRBJ2-7; unclear D gene. CDR1 and CDR2 from the germline V gene are MDHEN and SYDVKM. The CDR3 runs 15 residues. V gave up 0 bases and J gave up 0 bases, with 9 bases separating them. Here the CDR3 DNA reads TGTGCCAGCAGTTTATGGGCAGCAAGCTCCTACGAGCAGTACTTC. It is translated as CASSLWAASSYEQYF.

The table lists this clone with a few counts. This chain joins TRBV7-9 and TRBJ2-7; TRBD1 is a possible D gene (5 bases). The CDR3 is made up of 13 amino acids. V was trimmed by 4 bases and J by 1 base, leaving 8 bases between them. Germline V gene sequence: CDR1 SEHNR, CDR2 FQNEAQ (reference sequence). The CDR3: CASSSGISYEQYF. DNA for the CDR3: TGTGCCAGCAGCTCAGGGATTTCCTACGAGCAGTACTTC.

The CDR3 bases are TGTGCCAGCAGCGTATGGGCTAGCGGGACCTACGAGCAGTACTTC. Its translation: CASSVWASGTYEQYF. The V gene is TRBV9, the J gene TRBJ2-5, with 9 bases aligning to TRBD2. The J call could be wrong; TRBJ2-7 is a better fit for the DNA end. The CDR3 has 15 amino acids. Per germline, CDR1 SGDLS and CDR2 YYNGEE.

This chain uses TRBV6-5 with TRBJ1-2, with 7 bases that match TRBD1. The V gene's germline CDR1 is MNHEY and CDR2 SVGAGI. The CDR3 consists of 14 residues. The ends lost 4 bases at V and 6 bases at J; junction bases unmatched: 8. CDR3 coding DNA: TGTGCCAGCAGTTGGGGACTACAGGGGAATGGCTACACCTTC. Translating gives CASSWGLQGNGYTF.

The CDR3 DNA follows: TGTGCCAGCTCACCGCGCCGGGACAGGGGATTGCCTGAAGCTTTCTTT. Encoded protein: CASSPRRDRGLPEAFF. The V call is TRBV18, the J call TRBJ1-1, with 10 bases aligning to TRBD1. This CDR3 region has 16 residues. The V and J ends lost 3 bases and 6 bases, in that order; junction bases with no gene match: 10. Germline V gene sequence: CDR1 KGHSH, CDR2 LQKENI.

The rearrangement links TRBV15 to TRBJ1-5; a weak D match, TRBD1 (6 bases). Trimming cost V 7 bases and J 0 bases, with 13 bases left between them. CDR1 LNHNV and CDR2 YYDKDF come from the germline V gene (reference sequence). The CDR3 is 15 residues long. The CDR3 here is CATTLDRTSNQPQHF. The CDR3 DNA reads as TGTGCCACCACCCTGGACAGAACTAGCAATCAGCCCCAGCATTTT.

The chain employs TRBV2 and TRBJ2-5, with TRBD2 as a possible D gene (7 bases). CDR1 is SNHLY, CDR2 FYNNEI, per germline. The ends were cut back, 2 bases at V and 4 bases at J, with 17 bases in the middle. This CDR3 has 16 residues. DNA of the CDR3: TGTGCCAGCAGTGAAAGGGGGACTACGAGGGGAGAGACCCAGTACTTC. Its protein product is CASSERGTTRGETQYF.

This chain connects TRBV11-3 to TRBJ2-2, with D hard to call. The CDR3 consists of 17 residues. V was clipped by 4 bases and J by 0 bases, with 15 bases between them. The germline gives CDR1 SGHNT, CDR2 YENEEA. The CDR3, as DNA: TGTGCCAGCAGCTCGACGTACGGATCGGCGAACACCGGGGAGCTGTTTTTT. Translation: CASSSTYGSANTGELFF.

The chain links TRBV5-6 to TRBJ2-2, with D maybe TRBD2 (6 bases). Germline V gives CDR1 SGHDT, CDR2 YYEEEE. The CDR3 has 15 amino acids. V lost 4 bases, J lost 5 bases, and 15 bases lay in between. The chain's CDR3 is CASSRRDGWTGELFF. CDR3 nucleotide sequence: TGTGCCAGCAGCCGGAGGGACGGATGGACCGGGGAGCTGTTTTTT.

This chain joins TRBV28 and TRBJ2-2; the D is unclear. Between the trimmed V and J ends, which lost 10 bases and 0 bases, there was a span of 15 bases. The CDR3 consists of 15 residues. The germline gives CDR1 MDHEN, CDR2 SYDVKM. CDR3 sequence: CATRIRDTNTGELFF. DNA of the CDR3: TGTGCCACCCGGATTAGAGACACGAACACCGGGGAGCTGTTTTTT. The entire variable domain, with the rest obtained from reference TRBV28 and TRBJ2-2, is as follows: DVKVTQSSRYLVKRTGEKVFLECVQDMDHENMFWYRQDPGLGLRLIYFSYDVKMKEKGDIPEGYSVSREKKERFSLILESASTNQTSMYLCATRIRDTNTGELFFGEGSRLTVL.

As DNA, the CDR3 is TGTGCCAGCAGCCAGGCCGCGGGCGAAAAACTGTTTTTT. The encoded protein is CASSQAAGEKLFF. This rearrangement joins TRBV6-5 to TRBJ1-4; D gene unclear. V was cut by 6 bases and J by 8 bases, with 13 bases left in between. CDR1 and CDR2 from the germline V gene are MNHEY and SVGAGI. This CDR3 has 13 residues.

The CDR3 nucleotides are TGTGCCTTATACCCCGCGGGCACTATGGAGCAGTACTTC. Protein sequence: CALYPAGTMEQYF. The chain is built from TRBV30 and TRBJ2-7; TRBD2 might be the D (5 bases). The V end was cut by 7 bases, the J end by 7 bases, with 20 bases between. Germline V gene lookup returns CDR1 GTSNPN and CDR2 SVGIG (reference sequence). CDR3 length: 13 amino acids.

This chain uses TRBV15 with TRBJ2-3; TRBD2 is a possible D gene (6 bases). Between the trimmed V and J ends, which lost 0 bases and 5 bases, there was a span of 18 bases. From germline, CDR1 is LNHNV and CDR2 YYDKDF (reference sequence). The CDR3 length is 17 residues. The CDR3 sequence: CATSRDRDLWGVDTQYF. CDR3 coding DNA: TGTGCCACCAGCAGAGATAGGGACCTCTGGGGGGTAGATACGCAGTATTTT. Full variable domain (remainder filled in from reference TRBV15 and TRBJ2-3): DAMVIQNPRYQVTQFGKPVTLSCSQTLNHNVMYWYQQKSSQAPKLLFHYYDKDFNNEADTPDNFQSRRPNTSFCFLDIRSPGLGDTAMYLCATSRDRDLWGVDTQYFGPGTRLTVL.

V is TRBV6-6 and J is TRBJ1-1; D possibly corresponds to TRBD1 (5 bases). This CDR3 is 15 amino acids long. CDR1 is MNHNY, CDR2 SVGAGI, per germline (reference sequence). V dropped 7 bases and J dropped 0 bases, with 15 bases sitting between them. In DNA, the CDR3 is TGTGCCAGCACCCACGACCCGACAGTGAACACTGAAGCTTTCTTT. As protein: CASTHDPTVNTEAFF.

The chain carries TRBV27 and TRBJ2-3, with D hard to call. Germline V gene sequence: CDR1 MNHEY, CDR2 SMNVEV (reference sequence). Trimming removed 3 bases from V and 1 base from J, with 5 bases in between. The CDR3 runs to 13 residues. The DNA for the CDR3 is TGTGCCAGCAGTTTTGCCCGCACAGATACGCAGTATTTT. Encoded protein: CASSFARTDTQYF.

V and J are TRBV12-5 and TRBJ1-3, with 8 positions matching TRBD1. The CDR3 spans 15 residues. The germline V gene has CDR1 LGHNT and CDR2 FRNRAP. J lost 2 bases, V lost 1 base, and 1 base had no gene match. CDR3 in DNA: TGTGCTAGTGGTTTGGAACAGGGGGCTGGAAACACCATATATTTT. It yields the protein CASGLEQGAGNTIYF.

The chain links TRBV28 to TRBJ1-5; perhaps TRBD1 as D (5 bases). Germline assignment: CDR1 MDHEN and CDR2 SYDVKM. Trimming took off 6 bases at V and 3 bases at J, with 24 bases between the two ends. CDR3 length: 18 residues. This chain's CDR3 is CASSDGASRRETNQPQHF. The CDR3 coding sequence is TGTGCCAGCAGCGACGGGGCCAGCCGGCGCGAAACCAATCAGCCCCAGCATTTT.